These 5 T cell receptor beta chains came from one sample sequenced in a study of blood T cell repertoires in COVID-19. TCRdb keeps only in-frame clones here, not all; method: immunoSEQ multiplex PCR. The sample holds roughly 200,000 clones; about nine tenths are singletons and the top ten take approximately 1.5%. The specimen was peripheral blood. The receptors originated from a young man with active or convalescent COVID-19.

Concerning this clone itself: Distinct nucleotide sequences in the sample also encode this CDR3. The chain links TRBV7-9 to TRBJ2-7, with unresolved D. This CDR3 comprises 12 residues. Between the trimmed V and J ends, which lost 4 bases and 0 bases, there was a span of 4 bases. Germline V gives CDR1 SEHNR, CDR2 FQNEAQ (reference sequence). The CDR3 DNA is TGTGCCAGCAGCTCGAGCTCCTACGAGCAGTACTTC. As protein: CASSSSSYEQYF. The variable domain in full, with the rest retrieved from reference TRBV7-9 and TRBJ2-7, is DTGVSQNPRHKITKRGQNVTFRCDPISEHNRLYWYRQTLGQGPEFLTYFQNEAQLEKSRLLSDRFSAERPKGSFSTLEIQRTEQGDSAMYLCASSSSSYEQYFGPGTRLTVT.

This clone was seen only a few times. V and J are TRBV18 and TRBJ2-6; no reliable D call. The ends were cut back, 10 bases at V and 0 bases at J, with 4 bases in the middle. The CDR3 spans 12 residues. Germline V gives CDR1 KGHSH, CDR2 LQKENI. CDR3: CATGSGANVLTF. The CDR3 DNA sequence: TGTGCCACAGGCTCTGGGGCCAACGTCCTGACTTTC.

The V gene is TRBV10-3, the J gene TRBJ1-4, with unresolved D. Germline V gives CDR1 ENHRY, CDR2 SYGVKD. The CDR3 is 12 amino acids. Deletions cut 4 bases from V and 8 bases from J, with 8 bases between. CDR3 in amino acids: CAISGLGEKLFF. CDR3 nucleotide sequence: TGTGCCATCAGTGGGCTCGGGGAAAAACTGTTTTTT.

The V gene is TRBV13, the J gene TRBJ1-1; unclear D gene. CDR1 and CDR2 from the germline V gene are PRHDT and FYEKMQ (reference sequence). This CDR3 has 13 residues. Between the trimmed V and J ends, which lost 4 bases and 1 base, there was a span of 7 bases. CDR3 bases: TGTGCCAGCAGCTCTAGAGGGAACACTGAAGCTTTCTTT. Translating it yields CASSSRGNTEAFF.

The chain links TRBV4-1 to TRBJ1-1; 7 bases fit TRBD1. The germline V gene encodes CDR1 MGHRA and CDR2 YSYEKL. The CDR3 is 16 residues long. Trimming cost V 3 bases and J 1 base; bases outside gene matches: 8. CDR3 in DNA: TGCGCCAGCAGCCATATCCTGGGACAGAGGAACACTGAAGCTTTCTTT. This gives the protein CASSHILGQRNTEAFF.